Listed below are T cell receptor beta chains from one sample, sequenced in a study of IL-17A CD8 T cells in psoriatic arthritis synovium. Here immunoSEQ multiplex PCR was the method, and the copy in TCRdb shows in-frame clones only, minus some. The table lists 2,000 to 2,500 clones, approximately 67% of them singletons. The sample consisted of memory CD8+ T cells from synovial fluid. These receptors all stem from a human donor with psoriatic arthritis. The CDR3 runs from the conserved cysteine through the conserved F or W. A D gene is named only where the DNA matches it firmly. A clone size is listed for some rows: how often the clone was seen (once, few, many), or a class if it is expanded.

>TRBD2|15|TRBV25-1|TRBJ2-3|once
CASSDLAGDTDTQYF
TGTGCCAGCAGTGATCTAGCGGGAGACACAGATACGCAGTATTTT
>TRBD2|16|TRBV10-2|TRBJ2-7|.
CASSYHRLAETYEQYF
TGCGCCAGCAGTTACCATAGACTAGCAGAAACCTACGAGCAGTACTTC
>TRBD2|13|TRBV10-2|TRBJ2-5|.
CASSDGGQETQYF
TGCGCCAGCAGTGACGGGGGGCAAGAGACCCAGTACTTC
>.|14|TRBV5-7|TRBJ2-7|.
CASSTGALRYEQYF
TGTGCCAGCAGTACCGGGGCACTCCGCTACGAGCAGTACTTC
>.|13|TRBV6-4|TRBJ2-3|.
CASSAGGTDTQYF
TGTGCCAGCAGTGCGGGGGGCACAGATACGCAGTATTTT
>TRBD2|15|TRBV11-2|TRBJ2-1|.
CASSSDSGVYNEQFF
TGTGCCAGCAGCTCAGACAGCGGGGTCTACAATGAGCAGTTCTTC
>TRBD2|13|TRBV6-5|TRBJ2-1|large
CASSYGTSGEQFF
TGTGCCAGCAGTTACGGGACTAGCGGAGAGCAGTTCTTC
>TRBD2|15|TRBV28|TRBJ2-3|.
CASSSLAGRQGTQYF
TGTGCCAGCAGTTCGCTAGCGGGGCGGCAAGGTACGCAGTATTTT
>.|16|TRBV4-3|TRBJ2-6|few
CASSQDLSSGANVLTF
TGCGCCAGCAGCCAAGATTTGAGCTCTGGGGCCAACGTCCTGACTTTC
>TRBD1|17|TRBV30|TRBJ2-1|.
CAWSSTQGQLWDNEQFF
TGTGCCTGGAGTTCCACACAGGGGCAACTATGGGACAATGAGCAGTTCTTC
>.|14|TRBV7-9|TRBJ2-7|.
CASSLLQGAGEQYF
TGTGCCAGCAGCTTACTGCAGGGCGCGGGCGAGCAGTACTTC
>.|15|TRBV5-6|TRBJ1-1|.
CASSHRGHMNTEAFF
TGTGCCAGCAGCCACCGGGGACACATGAACACTGAAGCTTTCTTT
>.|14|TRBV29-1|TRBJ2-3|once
CSTDTPFRPDTQYF
TGCAGCACCGATACACCCTTCAGGCCAGATACGCAGTATTTT
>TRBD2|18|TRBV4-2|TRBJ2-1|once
CASSRETSGEGSYNEQFF
TGTGCCAGCAGCCGCGAGACTAGCGGGGAGGGGTCCTACAATGAGCAGTTCTTC
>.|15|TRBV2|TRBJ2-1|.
CASWEGVSSYNEQFF
TGTGCCAGCTGGGAGGGGGTCAGCTCCTACAATGAGCAGTTCTTC
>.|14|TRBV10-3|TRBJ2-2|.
CAISGRENTGELFF
TGTGCCATCAGTGGACGGGAGAACACCGGGGAGCTGTTTTTT
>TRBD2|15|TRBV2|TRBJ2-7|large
CASSDSAGRRYEQYF
TGTGCCAGCAGTGATTCAGCGGGAAGGCGCTACGAGCAGTACTTC
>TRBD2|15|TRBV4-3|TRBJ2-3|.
CASSHLSGRADTQYF
TGCGCCAGCAGCCACCTAAGCGGGAGGGCGGATACGCAGTATTTT
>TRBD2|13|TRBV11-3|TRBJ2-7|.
CASSLGLAGEQYF
TGTGCCAGCAGCTTAGGACTAGCGGGGGAGCAGTACTTC
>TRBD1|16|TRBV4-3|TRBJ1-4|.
CASSQDRRRGGEKLFF
TGCGCCAGCAGCCAGGACAGGAGAAGAGGTGGTGAAAAACTGTTTTTT
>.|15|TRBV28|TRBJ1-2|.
CASSDDGLANYGYTF
TGTGCCAGCAGTGACGACGGATTAGCTAACTATGGCTACACCTTC
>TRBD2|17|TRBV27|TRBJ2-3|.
CASSPLSGSGSTDTQYF
TGTGCCAGCAGTCCTCTCAGCGGGAGTGGGAGCACAGATACGCAGTATTTT
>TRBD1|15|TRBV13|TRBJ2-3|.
CASSPRTGYSSTQYF
TGTGCCAGCAGCCCCCGGACAGGGTATTCAAGTACGCAGTATTTT
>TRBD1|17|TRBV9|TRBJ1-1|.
CASSLNRDRDMNTEAFF
TGTGCCAGCAGCCTAAATCGGGACAGGGACATGAACACTGAAGCTTTCTTT
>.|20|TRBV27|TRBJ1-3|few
CASSLPLDSSPSSSGNTIYF
TGTGCCAGCAGTTTGCCCCTGGACAGTAGCCCGAGTAGCTCTGGAAACACCATATATTTT
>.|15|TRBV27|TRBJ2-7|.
CASTISGGASYEQYF
TGTGCCAGCACCATCTCAGGCGGGGCCTCCTACGAGCAGTACTTC
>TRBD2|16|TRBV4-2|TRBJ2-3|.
CASSQDPSSGSDTQYF
TGTGCCAGCAGCCAAGATCCGAGTAGCGGGAGCGATACGCAGTATTTT
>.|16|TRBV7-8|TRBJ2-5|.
CASSLVGFGESETQYF
TGTGCCAGCAGCTTAGTGGGGTTCGGGGAGTCAGAGACCCAGTACTTC
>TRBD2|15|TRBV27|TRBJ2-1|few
CASSLGAGGASEQFF
TGTGCCAGCAGTTTAGGAGCGGGAGGAGCGAGTGAGCAGTTCTTC
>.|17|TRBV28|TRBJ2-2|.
CASSLSQSLANTGELFF
TGTGCCAGCAGTTTATCCCAGAGCCTAGCGAACACCGGGGAGCTGTTTTTT
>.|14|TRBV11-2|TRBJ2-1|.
CASSLTSDYNEQFF
TGTGCCAGCAGCTTAACCTCCGACTACAATGAGCAGTTCTTC
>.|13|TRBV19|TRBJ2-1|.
CASSVISGQEQFF
TGTGCCAGTAGTGTTATTTCCGGACAAGAGCAGTTCTTC
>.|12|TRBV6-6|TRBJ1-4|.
CAIASLGMELFF
TGTGCCATCGCGTCCCTTGGGATGGAACTGTTTTTT
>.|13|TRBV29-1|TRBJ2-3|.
CSVEDHPTDTQYF
TGCAGCGTTGAAGATCACCCCACAGATACGCAGTATTTT
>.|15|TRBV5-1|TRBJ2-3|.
CASSLGDRSTDTQYF
TGCGCCAGCAGCTTGGGCGACCGTAGCACAGATACGCAGTATTTT
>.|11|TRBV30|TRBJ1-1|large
CAWKANTEAFF
TGTGCCTGGAAGGCGAACACTGAAGCTTTCTTT
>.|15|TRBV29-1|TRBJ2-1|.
CSVEIYGSAYNEQFF
TGCAGCGTTGAAATTTACGGGAGCGCCTACAATGAGCAGTTCTTC
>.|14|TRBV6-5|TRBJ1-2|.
CASSYQGENYGYTF
TGTGCCAGCAGTTATCAAGGAGAGAACTATGGCTACACCTTC
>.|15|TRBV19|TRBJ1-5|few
CASSIDRLGNQPQHF
TGTGCCAGTAGTATAGATCGACTTGGTAATCAGCCCCAGCATTTT
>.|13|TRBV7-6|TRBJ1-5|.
CASSLRWDQPQHF
TGTGCCAGCAGCTTACGGTGGGATCAGCCCCAGCATTTT
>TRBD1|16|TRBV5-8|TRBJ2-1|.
CASSYTGTAFYNEQFF
TGTGCCAGCAGCTACACCGGGACAGCTTTTTACAATGAGCAGTTCTTC
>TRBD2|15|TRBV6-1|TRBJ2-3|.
CASSGLAGGPDTQYF
TGTGCCAGCAGTGGACTAGCGGGAGGGCCAGATACGCAGTATTTT
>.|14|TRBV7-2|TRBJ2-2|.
CASSLAGLPGELFF
TGTGCCAGCAGCTTAGCTGGACTCCCCGGGGAGCTGTTTTTT
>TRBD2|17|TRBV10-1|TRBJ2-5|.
CASSEGTSGTVQETQYF
TGCGCCAGCAGTGAAGGGACTAGCGGGACTGTCCAAGAGACCCAGTACTTC
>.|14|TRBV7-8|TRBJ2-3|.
CASSPQRGPDTQYF
TGTGCCAGCAGCCCCCAGAGGGGCCCAGATACGCAGTATTTT
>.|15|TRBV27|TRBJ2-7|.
CASRSLEGARYEQYF
TGTGCCAGCAGATCCTTGGAGGGGGCGCGTTACGAGCAGTACTTC
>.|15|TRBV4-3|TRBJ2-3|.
CASSQRTEVTDTQYF
TGCGCCAGCAGCCAGAGGACGGAAGTCACAGATACGCAGTATTTT
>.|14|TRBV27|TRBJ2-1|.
CASSLTLGNNEQFF
TGTGCCAGCAGTTTGACATTAGGGAACAATGAGCAGTTCTTC